This T cell receptor (beta chain) emerged from a study of CD8 T cells in ankylosing spondylitis. A quantitative 5'-RACE method, one with molecular barcodes, was used to make TCR beta libraries. TCRdb re-derived calls from the 5' RACE reads in MiXCR, one entry per CDR3 protein. The repertoire has just under 350,000 distinct CDR3 sequences, over 12% of them found once; the top ten carry approximately 1%. Of note for this clonotype: Its target is not known.

The study's findings and limits: Clones linked with disease were CD8+ and fairly uncommon in the peripheral blood. Earlier authors reported some of these motif variants in reactive arthritis synovial fluid and blood. Significantly higher representation of disease-linked clones was reported for matched ankylosing spondylitis synovial fluid.

This sequence originates from a male donor with ankylosing spondylitis or in good health (not recorded which). Sequencing input: blood, either unsorted or a sorted T cell fraction (not recorded which).

The CDR3 DNA reads TGCGCCAGCAGCCAAGATCCAGGAGGGAGCTCCTACGAGCAGTACTTC. Translation: CASSQDPGGSSYEQYF. The rearrangement joins TRBV4-1 to TRBJ2-7; tentative D call: TRBD2 (6 bases). V was trimmed by 0 bases and J by 0 bases, leaving 12 bases between them. The CDR3 contains 16 residues. Germline lookup yields CDR1 MGHRA and CDR2 YSYEKL.